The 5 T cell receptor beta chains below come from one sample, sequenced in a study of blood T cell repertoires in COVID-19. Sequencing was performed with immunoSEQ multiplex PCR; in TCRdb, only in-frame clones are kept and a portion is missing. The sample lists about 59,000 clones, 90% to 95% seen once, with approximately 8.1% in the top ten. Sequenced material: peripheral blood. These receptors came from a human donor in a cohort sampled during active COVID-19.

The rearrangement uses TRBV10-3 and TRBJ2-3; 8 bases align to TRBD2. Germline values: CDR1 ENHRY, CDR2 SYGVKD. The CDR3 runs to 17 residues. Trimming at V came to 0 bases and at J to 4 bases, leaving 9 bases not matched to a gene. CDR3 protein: CAISESLSGGSPDTQYF. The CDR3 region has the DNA TGTGCCATCAGTGAGTCCCTCTCGGGAGGGTCTCCAGATACGCAGTATTTT.

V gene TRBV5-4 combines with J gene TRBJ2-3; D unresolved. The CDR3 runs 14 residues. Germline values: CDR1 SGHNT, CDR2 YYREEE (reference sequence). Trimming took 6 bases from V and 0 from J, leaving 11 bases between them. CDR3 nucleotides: TGTGCCAGCACCTCTGCGAGGAGCACAGATACGCAGTATTTT. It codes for CASTSARSTDTQYF.

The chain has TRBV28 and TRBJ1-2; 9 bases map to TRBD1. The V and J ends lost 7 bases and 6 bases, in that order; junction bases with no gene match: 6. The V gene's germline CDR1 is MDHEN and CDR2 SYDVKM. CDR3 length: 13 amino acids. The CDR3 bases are TGTGCCAGCATCACGGGACAGGGCAATGGCTACACCTTC. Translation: CASITGQGNGYTF.

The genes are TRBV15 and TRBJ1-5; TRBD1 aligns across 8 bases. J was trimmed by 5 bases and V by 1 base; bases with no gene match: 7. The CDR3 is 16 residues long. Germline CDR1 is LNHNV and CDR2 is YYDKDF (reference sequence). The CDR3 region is CATSRVLPGGDQPQHF. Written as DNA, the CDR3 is TGTGCCACCAGCAGAGTTCTACCAGGGGGCGATCAGCCCCAGCATTTT.

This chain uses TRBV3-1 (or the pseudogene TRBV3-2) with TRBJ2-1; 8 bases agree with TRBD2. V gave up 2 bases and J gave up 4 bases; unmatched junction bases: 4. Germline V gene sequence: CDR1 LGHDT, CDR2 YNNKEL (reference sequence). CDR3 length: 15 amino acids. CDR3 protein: CASSQLAGSYNEQFF. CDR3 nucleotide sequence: TGTGCCAGCAGCCAATTAGCGGGGAGTTACAATGAGCAGTTCTTC.